These T cell receptor beta chains were read from a single sample in a study of blood T cell repertoires in COVID-19. Libraries were prepared by immunoSEQ multiplex PCR; TCRdb keeps only in-frame clonotypes and omits some of them. The repertoire holds 100,000 to 150,000 clones, with approximately 85% as singletons. Source material: peripheral blood. These receptor sequences come from a woman of 80 years or more with acute or convalescent COVID-19. Each CDR3 is given without its conserved first and last residue. The D gene is left open where the match is weak.

j_call | d_call | v_call | cdr3_aa
TRBJ1-2 | TRBD1 | TRBV6-2/TRBV6-3 | ASSYRDRGARDVGYT
TRBJ1-4 | NA | TRBV5-5 | ASSTGTLTNEKLF
TRBJ1-5 | NA | TRBV7-2 | ASSLAAREYQPQH
TRBJ2-3 | NA | TRBV2 | ASSLQAGDTDTQY
TRBJ1-2 | TRBD1 | TRBV6-1 | ASSAMGQGARRGYGYT
TRBJ1-1 | TRBD1 | TRBV5-1 | ASSLGATGGTEAF
TRBJ2-2 | TRBD2 | TRBV11-3 | ASSRGGPVAGELF
TRBJ2-1 | TRBD1 | TRBV6-5 | ASWLSQGAGNEQF
TRBJ1-2 | NA | TRBV28 | ASIRDRGYGYT
TRBJ1-5 | TRBD1 | TRBV6-5 | ASSLKGGNQPQH
TRBJ1-2 | NA | TRBV5-1 | ASSPNAGPGIYGYT
TRBJ1-2 | NA | TRBV5-4 | ASRGDTGQLDNRR
TRBJ1-4 | NA | TRBV28 | ASSLRGTTNEKLF
TRBJ2-7 | TRBD2 | TRBV5-1 | ASSLVAGYEQY
TRBJ1-2 | NA | TRBV10-3 | AIPAGLSSYT
TRBJ1-2 | NA | TRBV19 | ASSILGSNYGYT